These 21 T cell receptor beta chains share one sample of origin, sequenced in a study of cytomegalovirus exposure and HLA in healthy donors. The PCR employed 60 Vbeta primers together with 13 Jbeta primers. Data came from immunoSEQ multiplex PCR; TCRdb stores just in-frame clones and leaves some out. The data show about 210,000 clones, more than 70% seen once. The sample comprised PBMCs. These receptors originate from a boy aged 10-17 years in good health and CMV-seronegative.

This clone was seen a few times. One junction end does not reproduce the germline sequence, and a read error may be involved. The rearrangement uses TRBV15 and TRBJ2-7, with D unresolved. Germline V gene sequence: CDR1 LNHNV, CDR2 YYDKDF (reference sequence). The CDR3 length is 11 residues. CDR3 sequence: CATSRVLQAPF. In DNA, the CDR3 is TGTGCCACCAGCAGAGTCCTCCAGGCCCCCTTC.

The CDR3 reads CASSSSPRLAGGYEQYF. As DNA, the CDR3 is TGTGCCAGCAGCTCCTCCCCCAGGCTAGCGGGGGGCTACGAGCAGTACTTC. The V call is TRBV11-1, the J call TRBJ2-7, with 11 bases aligning to TRBD2. J was trimmed by 3 bases and V by 4 bases; bases with no gene match: 11. The germline V gene encodes CDR1 SGHAT and CDR2 FQDESV (reference sequence). The CDR3 runs 17 residues.

This chain connects TRBV5-6 to TRBJ1-1, with 7 bases identical to TRBD1. The CDR3 spans 15 residues. Germline CDR1 and CDR2: SGHDT and YYEEEE. V shed 4 bases, J shed 2 bases, and the junction held 8 bases outside the gene matches. The CDR3 sequence is CASSLIGTVNTEAFF. In DNA, the CDR3 is TGTGCCAGCAGCCTCATCGGGACAGTCAACACTGAAGCTTTCTTT.

The chain uses TRBV2 and TRBJ2-2; unclear D gene. Germline V gives CDR1 SNHLY, CDR2 FYNNEI. Trimming took off 6 bases at V and 4 bases at J, with 9 bases between the two ends. CDR3 length: 13 amino acids. CDR3 region: CASSLRSTGELFF. CDR3 in DNA: TGTGCCAGCAGCCTAAGAAGCACCGGGGAGCTGTTTTTT. The entire variable domain, with the rest obtained from reference TRBV2 and TRBJ2-2, is as follows: EPEVTQTPSHQVTQMGQEVILRCVPISNHLYFYWYRQILGQKVEFLVSFYNNEISEKSEIFDDQFSVERPDGSNFTLKIRSTKLEDSAMYFCASSLRSTGELFFGEGSRLTVL.

The chain recombines TRBV6-4 with TRBJ1-2, with TRBD1 identical over 7 bases. The CDR3 contains 13 residues. V gave up 6 bases and J gave up 3 bases; unmatched junction bases: 4. The germline CDR1 and CDR2 sequences are MRHNA and SNTAGT. CDR3 in amino acids: CASSATGDYGYTF. The CDR3 DNA follows: TGTGCCAGCAGCGCAACAGGGGACTATGGCTACACCTTC.

As regards this clone: Its ends do not fully match the called genes, so a read error is possible. The gene calls are TRBV7-7 and TRBJ2-3; 10 bases fit TRBD1. CDR3 length equals 15 residues. Germline CDR1 is SSHAT and CDR2 is FNYEAQ (reference sequence). CDR3 DNA sequence: TGTGCTAGCAGCCTCGGGACAGGGGCGACAGATACGCAGTATTTT. This translates into CASSLGTGATDTQYF.

V gene TRBV29-1 combines with J gene TRBJ2-3; 8 bases line up with TRBD2. V gave up 3 bases and J gave up 0 bases; unmatched junction bases: 8. The CDR3 spans 16 residues. From germline, CDR1 is SQVTM and CDR2 ANQGSEA. The CDR3 loop reads CSVDSSASGSTDTQYF. DNA for the CDR3: TGCAGCGTTGATTCCTCGGCTAGCGGGAGCACAGATACGCAGTATTTT.

The chain has TRBV12-1 and TRBJ1-2. TRBV12-1 has pseudogene status. The CDR3 has 13 amino acids. Written as DNA, the CDR3 is TGTGCCAGCAGCTTTGTTTGGGAGCGGGGCTACACCTTC. This gives the protein CASSFVWERGYTF.

This chain uses TRBV5-1 with TRBJ1-5; D is perhaps TRBD1 (5 bases). The V end was cut by 4 bases, the J end by 0 bases, with 11 bases between. Germline V gives CDR1 SGHRS, CDR2 YFSETQ. This CDR3 spans 15 amino acids. CDR3 DNA: TGCGCCAGCAGCCCGGGACTGGATAGCAATCAGCCCCAGCATTTT. Translating it yields CASSPGLDSNQPQHF.

For the CDR3, the DNA is TGTGCCCGGACAGGGGCCGACAGGGAGGACACTGAAGCTTTCTTT. Protein product: CARTGADREDTEAFF. This chain uses TRBV30 with TRBJ1-1; 9 bases fit TRBD1. CDR1 is GTSNPN and CDR2 is SVGIG in the germline V gene (reference sequence). V was pared by 8 bases and J by 3 bases, with 13 bases of the junction left unmatched. This CDR3 has 15 residues.

The V call is TRBV11-2, the J call TRBJ1-1; a weak D match, TRBD1 (5 bases). Germline V gives CDR1 SGHAT, CDR2 FQNNGV. V dropped 2 bases and J dropped 0 bases, with 10 bases sitting between them. The CDR3 has 15 amino acids. The CDR3 region is CASSLRGAMNTEAFF. The CDR3 DNA reads TGTGCCAGCAGCTTACGCGGGGCCATGAACACTGAAGCTTTCTTT.

This clone was observed a single time. This rearrangement joins TRBV6-5 to TRBJ1-1; D not certain. With 7 bases removed from V and 2 bases from J, the gap between germline ends came to 14 bases. CDR1 and CDR2 (germline): MNHEY, SVGAGI. The CDR3 loop spans 14 amino acids. The CDR3 bases are TGTGCCAGCAAGGTGCTTAGCGGAAACACTGAAGCTTTCTTT. This sequence encodes CASKVLSGNTEAFF.

J is TRBJ1-5 and V is TRBV30, with D possibly TRBD1 on 5 matching bases. Between the trimmed V and J ends, which lost 4 bases and 4 bases, there was a span of 17 bases. The CDR3 contains 15 residues. Germline CDR1 GTSNPN, CDR2 SVGIG (reference sequence). The DNA of the CDR3 is TGTGCCTGGACAGGGAAGGTGGTAGGAAATCAGCCCCAGCATTTT. This sequence encodes CAWTGKVVGNQPQHF.

This clone was found once. This chain joins TRBV19 and TRBJ2-3; 9 nucleotides align to TRBD1. CDR3 size: 15 residues. CDR1 is LNHDA, CDR2 SQIVND, per germline (reference sequence). The V and J ends lost 8 bases and 2 bases, in that order; junction bases with no gene match: 8. The CDR3 sequence is CASSGTGISTDTQYF. CDR3 DNA: TGTGCCAGTTCCGGGACAGGGATATCCACAGATACGCAGTATTTT.

The gene calls are TRBV6-1 and TRBJ1-1; possibly TRBD1 for D (5 bases). Germline loops: CDR1 MNHNS, CDR2 SASEGT. V dropped 6 bases and J dropped 5 bases, with 19 bases sitting between them. The CDR3 is made up of 15 amino acids. CDR3 bases: TGTGCCAGCAGAGAGTACAAAGGGAGGGGTACTGAAGCTTTCTTT. It codes for CASREYKGRGTEAFF.

CDR3 sequence reads: CAWSRLAGGETQYF. In DNA, the CDR3 is TGTGCCTGGAGCCGCCTAGCGGGTGGAGAGACCCAGTACTTC. V gene TRBV30 combines with J gene TRBJ2-5; TRBD2 aligns across 8 bases. Losses at the gene ends were 3 bases for V and 4 bases for J; bases not matched to a gene: 7. The CDR3 runs to 14 residues. The germline V gene encodes CDR1 GTSNPN and CDR2 SVGIG (reference sequence).

Here the CDR3 DNA reads TGCGCCAGCAGCACGAATAGCGGGAGGGAGGAAGAGACCCAGTACTTC. It is translated as CASSTNSGREEETQYF. This chain joins TRBV5-1 and TRBJ2-5, with 11 bases that match TRBD2. V shed 4 bases and J 3 bases; nucleotides not matched to a gene: 8. Germline V gene data show CDR1 as SGHRS and CDR2 as YFSETQ. CDR3 length: 16 residues.

The CDR3 here is CSASGGSDTEAFF. CDR3 coding DNA: TGCAGCGCCTCAGGGGGCTCGGACACTGAAGCTTTCTTT. The chain employs TRBV29-1 and TRBJ1-1, with 8 bases identical to TRBD1. This CDR3 has 13 amino acids. The V segment lost 7 bases and the J segment 3 bases; nucleotides outside the gene matches: 7. Germline CDR1 SQVTM, CDR2 ANQGSEA.

J is TRBJ2-1 and V is TRBV2; TRBD1 matches at 8 bases. Per germline, CDR1 SNHLY and CDR2 FYNNEI. The V and J ends lost 11 bases and 7 bases, in that order; junction bases with no gene match: 13. This CDR3 has 14 amino acids. The CDR3 here is CASPPGQGRNEQFF. Here the CDR3 DNA reads TGTGCCTCTCCTCCCGGACAGGGAAGGAATGAGCAGTTCTTC. Full variable domain (rest looked up from reference TRBV2 and TRBJ2-1): EPEVTQTPSHQVTQMGQEVILRCVPISNHLYFYWYRQILGQKVEFLVSFYNNEISEKSEIFDDQFSVERPDGSNFTLKIRSTKLEDSAMYFCASPPGQGRNEQFFGPGTRLTVL.

The chain carries TRBV5-1 and TRBJ1-5; 9 bases are a match to TRBD1. The CDR3 is made up of 14 amino acids. Germline CDR1 reads SGHRS; CDR2 reads YFSETQ. The J segment lost 5 bases and the V segment lost 4 bases, leaving 4 bases of the junction unmatched. DNA of the CDR3: TGCGCCAGCAGCCCGGACAGGGGCGATCAGCCCCAGCATTTT. Translated, it gives CASSPDRGDQPQHF. Looking up the rest from reference TRBV5-1 and TRBJ1-5 gives the full variable domain: KAGVTQTPRYLIKTRGQQVTLSCSPISGHRSVSWYQQTPGQGLQFLFEYFSETQRNKGNFPGRFSGRQFSNSRSEMNVSTLELGDSALYLCASSPDRGDQPQHFGDGTRLSIL.

The chain couples TRBV19 to TRBJ2-1, with a weak D call TRBD2 (6 bases). The CDR3 length is 15 residues. V lost 4 bases, J lost 8 bases, and 18 bases lay in between. Germline CDR1 LNHDA, CDR2 SQIVND (reference sequence). The CDR3 DNA sequence: TGTGCCAGTAGTACTAACGGCGGGATTGGCTATGAGCAGTTCTTC. Amino acids: CASSTNGGIGYEQFF.